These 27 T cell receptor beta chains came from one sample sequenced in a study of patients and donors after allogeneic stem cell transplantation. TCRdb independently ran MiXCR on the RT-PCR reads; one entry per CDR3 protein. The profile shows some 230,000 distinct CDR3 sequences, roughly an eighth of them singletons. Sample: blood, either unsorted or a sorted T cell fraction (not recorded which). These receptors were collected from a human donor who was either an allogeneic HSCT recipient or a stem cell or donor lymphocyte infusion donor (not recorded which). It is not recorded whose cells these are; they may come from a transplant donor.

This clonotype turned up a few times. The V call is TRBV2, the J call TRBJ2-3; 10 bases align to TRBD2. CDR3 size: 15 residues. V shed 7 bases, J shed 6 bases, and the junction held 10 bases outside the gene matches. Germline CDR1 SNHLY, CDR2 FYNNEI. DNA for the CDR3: TGTGCCAGCAAGAGACTAGCGGGCCCCACGGATACGCAGTATTTT. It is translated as CASKRLAGPTDTQYF.

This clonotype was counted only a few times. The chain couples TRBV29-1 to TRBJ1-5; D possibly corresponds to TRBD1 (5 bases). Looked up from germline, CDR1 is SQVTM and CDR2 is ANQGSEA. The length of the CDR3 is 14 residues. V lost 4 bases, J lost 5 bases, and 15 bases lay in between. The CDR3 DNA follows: TGCAGCGTTGGGGAGGGGAATGGGGATCAGCCCCAGCATTTT. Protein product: CSVGEGNGDQPQHF.

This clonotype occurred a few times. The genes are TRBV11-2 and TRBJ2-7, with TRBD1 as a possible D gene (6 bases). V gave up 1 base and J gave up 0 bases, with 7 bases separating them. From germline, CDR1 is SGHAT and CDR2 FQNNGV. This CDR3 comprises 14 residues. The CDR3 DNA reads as TGTGCCAGCAGCTTAGGGGACAACTCCTACGAGCAGTACTTC. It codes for CASSLGDNSYEQYF.

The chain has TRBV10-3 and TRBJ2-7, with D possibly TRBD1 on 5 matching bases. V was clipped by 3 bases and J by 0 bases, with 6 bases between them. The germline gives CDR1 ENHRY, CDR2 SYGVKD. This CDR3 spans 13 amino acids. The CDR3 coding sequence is TGTGCCATCAGTGACAGGGTCTCCTACGAGCAGTACTTC. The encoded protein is CAISDRVSYEQYF.

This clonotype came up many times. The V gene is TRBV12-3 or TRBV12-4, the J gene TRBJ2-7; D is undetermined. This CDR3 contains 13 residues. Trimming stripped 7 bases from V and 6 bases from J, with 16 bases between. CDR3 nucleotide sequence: TGTGCCAGCAATGTAGAGGAATTCGTCGAGCAGTACTTC. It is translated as CASNVEEFVEQYF.

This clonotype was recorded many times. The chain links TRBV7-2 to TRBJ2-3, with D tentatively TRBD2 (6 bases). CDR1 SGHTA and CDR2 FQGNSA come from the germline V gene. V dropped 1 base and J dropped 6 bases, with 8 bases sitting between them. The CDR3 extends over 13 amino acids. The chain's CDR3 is CASSLDRGDTQYF. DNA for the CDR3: TGTGCCAGCAGCTTAGATCGGGGGGATACGCAGTATTTT.

The CDR3 region has the DNA TGTGCCAGTAGTATCGGCAGAAGCTCTGGGGCCAACGTCCTGACTTTC. It encodes CASSIGRSSGANVLTF. The rearrangement uses TRBV19 and TRBJ2-6; no firm D call. In germline, CDR1 is LNHDA, CDR2 SQIVND (reference sequence). The CDR3 is made up of 16 amino acids. Deletions cut 3 bases from V and 0 bases from J, with 9 bases between.

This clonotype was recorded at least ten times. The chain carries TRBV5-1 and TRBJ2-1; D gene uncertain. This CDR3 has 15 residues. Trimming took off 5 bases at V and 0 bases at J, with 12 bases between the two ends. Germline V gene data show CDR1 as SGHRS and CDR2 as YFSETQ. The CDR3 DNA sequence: TGCGCCAGCAGTGAGGATGGAAGCTCCTACAATGAGCAGTTCTTC. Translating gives CASSEDGSSYNEQFF.

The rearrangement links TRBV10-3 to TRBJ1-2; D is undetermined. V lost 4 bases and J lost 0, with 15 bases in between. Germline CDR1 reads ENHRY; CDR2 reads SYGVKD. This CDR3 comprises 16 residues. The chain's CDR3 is CAISGSGSGPNYGYTF. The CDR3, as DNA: TGTGCCATCAGTGGTTCCGGTTCAGGACCTAACTATGGCTACACCTTC.

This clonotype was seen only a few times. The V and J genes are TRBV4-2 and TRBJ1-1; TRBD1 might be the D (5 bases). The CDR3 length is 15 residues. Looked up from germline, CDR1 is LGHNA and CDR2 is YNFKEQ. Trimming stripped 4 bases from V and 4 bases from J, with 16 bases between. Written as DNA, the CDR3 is TGTGCCAGCAGCCCCGGCGGGGGTGCGGTCACTGAAGCTTTCTTT. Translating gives CASSPGGGAVTEAFF.

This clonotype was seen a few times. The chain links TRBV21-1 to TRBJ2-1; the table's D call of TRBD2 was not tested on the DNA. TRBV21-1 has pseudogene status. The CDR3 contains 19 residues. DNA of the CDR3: TGTGCCAGCAGCAAAATCGCCAGGGTTACAACTAGCGAGTACAATGAGCAGTTCTTC. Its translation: CASSKIARVTTSEYNEQFF.

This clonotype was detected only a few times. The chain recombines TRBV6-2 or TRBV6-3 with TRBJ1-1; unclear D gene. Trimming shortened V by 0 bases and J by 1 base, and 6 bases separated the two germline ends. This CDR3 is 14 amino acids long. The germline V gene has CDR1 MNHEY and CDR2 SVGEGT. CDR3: CASSYSSRNTEAFF. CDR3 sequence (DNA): TGTGCCAGCAGTTACTCGAGTCGGAACACTGAAGCTTTCTTT.

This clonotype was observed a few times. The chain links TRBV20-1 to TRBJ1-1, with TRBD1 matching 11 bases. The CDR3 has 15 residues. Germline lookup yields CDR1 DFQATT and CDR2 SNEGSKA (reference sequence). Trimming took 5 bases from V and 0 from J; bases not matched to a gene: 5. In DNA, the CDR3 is TGCAGTGCTTGGGACAGGGGGGTTATGAACACTGAAGCTTTCTTT. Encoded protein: CSAWDRGVMNTEAFF.

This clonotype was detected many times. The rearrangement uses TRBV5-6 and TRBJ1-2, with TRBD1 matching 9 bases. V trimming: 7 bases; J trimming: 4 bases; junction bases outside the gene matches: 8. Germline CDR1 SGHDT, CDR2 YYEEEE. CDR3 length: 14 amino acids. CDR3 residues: CASFLGQGLYGYTF. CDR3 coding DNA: TGTGCCAGCTTCCTGGGACAGGGTCTCTATGGCTACACCTTC.

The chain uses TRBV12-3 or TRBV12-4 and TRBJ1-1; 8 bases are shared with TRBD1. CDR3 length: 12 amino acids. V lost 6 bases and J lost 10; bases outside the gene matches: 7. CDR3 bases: TGTGCCAGCAGCCTGGACAGGGTGGGAGCTTTCTTT. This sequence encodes CASSLDRVGAFF.

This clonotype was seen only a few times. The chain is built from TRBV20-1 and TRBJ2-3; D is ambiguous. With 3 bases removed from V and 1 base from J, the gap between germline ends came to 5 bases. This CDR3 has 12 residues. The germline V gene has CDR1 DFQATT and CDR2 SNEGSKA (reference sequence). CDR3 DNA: TGCAGTGCTAGGGACCGCACAGATACGCAGTATTTT. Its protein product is CSARDRTDTQYF.

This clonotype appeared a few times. CDR3 sequence (DNA): TGCAGTGCTAGAGGGCTGACTAGTTATGAGCAGTTCTTC. It specifies CSARGLTSYEQFF. The chain combines TRBV20-1 with TRBJ2-1, with D perhaps TRBD2 (6 bases). Germline V gene sequence: CDR1 DFQATT, CDR2 SNEGSKA (reference sequence). V lost 1 base to trimming and J lost 8 bases, with 12 bases between them. The CDR3 runs to 13 residues.

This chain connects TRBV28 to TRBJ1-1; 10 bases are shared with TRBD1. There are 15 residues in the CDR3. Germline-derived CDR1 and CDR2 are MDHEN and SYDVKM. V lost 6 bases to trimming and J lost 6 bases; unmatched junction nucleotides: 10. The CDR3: CASSSDRGLPAEAFF. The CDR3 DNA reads TGTGCCAGCAGCTCTGACAGGGGGCTCCCGGCTGAAGCTTTCTTT.

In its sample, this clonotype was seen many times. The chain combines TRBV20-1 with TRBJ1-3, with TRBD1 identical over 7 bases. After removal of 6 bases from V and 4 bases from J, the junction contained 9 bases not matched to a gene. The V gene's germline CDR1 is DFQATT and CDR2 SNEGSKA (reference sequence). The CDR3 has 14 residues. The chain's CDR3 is CSAPGTDEGNTIYF. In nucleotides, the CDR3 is TGCAGTGCCCCGGGGACAGACGAGGGAAACACCATATATTTT.

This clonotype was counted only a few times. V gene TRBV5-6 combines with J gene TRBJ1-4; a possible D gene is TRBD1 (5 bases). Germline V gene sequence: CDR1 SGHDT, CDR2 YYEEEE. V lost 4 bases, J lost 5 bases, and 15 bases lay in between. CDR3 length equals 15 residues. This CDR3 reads CASSRGSRGNEKLFF. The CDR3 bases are TGTGCCAGCAGCCGGGGGTCCAGAGGGAATGAAAAACTGTTTTTT.

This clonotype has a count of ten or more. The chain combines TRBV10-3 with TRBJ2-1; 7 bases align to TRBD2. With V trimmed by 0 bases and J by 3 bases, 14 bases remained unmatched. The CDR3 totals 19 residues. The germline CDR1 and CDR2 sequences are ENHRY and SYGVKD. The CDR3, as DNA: TGTGCCATCAGTGAGTCGAGAATGAGTCGGCGGGAGTTCTACAATGAGCAGTTCTTC. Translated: CAISESRMSRREFYNEQFF.

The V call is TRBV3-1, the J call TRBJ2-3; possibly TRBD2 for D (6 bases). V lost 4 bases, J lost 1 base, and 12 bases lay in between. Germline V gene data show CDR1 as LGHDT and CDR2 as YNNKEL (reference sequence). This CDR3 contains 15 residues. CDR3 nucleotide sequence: TGTGCCAGCAGCCCCCCCCCGGGGGGCACAGATACGCAGTATTTT. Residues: CASSPPPGGTDTQYF.

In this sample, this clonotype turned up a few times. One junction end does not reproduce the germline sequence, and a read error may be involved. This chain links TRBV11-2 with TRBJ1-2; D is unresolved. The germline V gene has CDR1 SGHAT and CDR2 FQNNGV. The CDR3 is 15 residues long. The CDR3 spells CSSSLAQTTNYGYTF. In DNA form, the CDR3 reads TGTTCCAGCAGCCTCGCACAGACTACTAACTATGGCTACACCTTC.

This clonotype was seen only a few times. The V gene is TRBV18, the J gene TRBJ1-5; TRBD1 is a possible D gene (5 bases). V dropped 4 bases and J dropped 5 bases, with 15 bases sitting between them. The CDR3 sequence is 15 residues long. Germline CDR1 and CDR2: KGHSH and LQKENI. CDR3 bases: TGTGCCAGCTCACTTTTAGACAGCGACGATCAGCCCCAGCATTTT. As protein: CASSLLDSDDQPQHF.

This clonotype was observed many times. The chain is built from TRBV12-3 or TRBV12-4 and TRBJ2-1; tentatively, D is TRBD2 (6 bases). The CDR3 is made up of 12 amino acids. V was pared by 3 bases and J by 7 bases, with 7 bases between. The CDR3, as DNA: TGTGCCAGCAGTTTTGGAGGGAATGAGCAGTTCTTC. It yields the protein CASSFGGNEQFF.

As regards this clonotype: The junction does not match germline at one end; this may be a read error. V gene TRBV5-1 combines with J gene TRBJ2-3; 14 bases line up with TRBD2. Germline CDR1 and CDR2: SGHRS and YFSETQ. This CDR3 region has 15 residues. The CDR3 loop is CASSLDVTSGGEGDF. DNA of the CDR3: TGCGCCAGCAGCTTGGATGTGACTAGCGGGGGGGAAGGGGATTTT.

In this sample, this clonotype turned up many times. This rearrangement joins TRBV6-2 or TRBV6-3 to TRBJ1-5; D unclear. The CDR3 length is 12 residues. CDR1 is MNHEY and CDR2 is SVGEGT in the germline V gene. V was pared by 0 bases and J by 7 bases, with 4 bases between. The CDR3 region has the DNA TGTGCCAGCAGTTACTCCAGGCAGCCCCAGCATTTT. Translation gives CASSYSRQPQHF.